This entry features one T cell receptor (beta chain) sequence. Its antigen is undetermined. The sample belongs to a study of cytomegalovirus exposure and HLA in healthy donors. V was clipped by 10 bases and J by 2 bases, with 18 bases between them. Per the germline V gene, CDR1 is WSHSY and CDR2 is SAAADI. The length of the CDR3 is 15 residues. The PCR employed 60 Vbeta primers together with 13 Jbeta primers. Clones were read by immunoSEQ multiplex PCR, and TCRdb kept only the in-frame ones, dropping some. The repertoire holds 100,000 to 120,000 clones, around 72% seen once, with approximately 2% in the top ten. Study-wide results and limits: Some highly shared sequence variants likely arose as a pipeline artifact.

The rearrangement joins TRBV10-2 to TRBJ2-1, with D possibly being TRBD2 (6 bases). The sequence was collected from a man aged 30 to 39 in good health and CMV-seronegative. Sequencing was carried out using PBMCs. The DNA of the CDR3 is TGCGCCACCACGAAAGAGACTAGTACCTACAATGAGCAGTTCTTC. It yields the protein CATTKETSTYNEQFF.